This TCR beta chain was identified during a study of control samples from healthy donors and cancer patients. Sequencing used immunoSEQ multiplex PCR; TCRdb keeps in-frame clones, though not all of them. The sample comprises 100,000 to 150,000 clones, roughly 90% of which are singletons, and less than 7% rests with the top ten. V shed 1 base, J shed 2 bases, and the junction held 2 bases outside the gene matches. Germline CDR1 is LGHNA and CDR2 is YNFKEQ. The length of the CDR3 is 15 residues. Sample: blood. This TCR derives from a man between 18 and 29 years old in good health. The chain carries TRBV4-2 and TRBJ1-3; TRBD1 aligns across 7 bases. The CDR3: CASSQGRGPGNTIYF. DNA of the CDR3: TGTGCCAGCAGCCAAGGGAGGGGGCCTGGAAACACCATATATTTT.